This is a list of T cell receptor beta chains from one sample in a study of OX40 agonist ivuxolimab in advanced cancers. Profiled with immunoSEQ multiplex PCR; TCRdb holds only in-frame clones, not every one. The repertoire holds about 40,000 clones, with around nine tenths as singletons. The material sequenced was CD4+ or CD8+ T cells sorted from blood, taken in a trial of the OX40 agonist ivuxolimab. All receptors come from an adult with an advanced solid tumor such as melanoma, head and neck, liver or kidney cancer. CDR3s include the opening cysteine and the closing phenylalanine or tryptophan. A D gene is named only where the DNA matches it firmly. Rows give clone size only sometimes, using once, few, many, or a class for an expanded clone.

V	size	D	J	DNA	CDR3
TRBV5-1	-	-	TRBJ2-7	TGCGCCAGCAGCCCAGAGTGGGGGGATCCCTACGAGCAGTACTTC	CASSPEWGDPYEQYF
TRBV5-1	-	-	TRBJ1-3	TGCGCCAGCAGCTTGACGCCTGTCACCGAGAGCTCTGGAAACACCATATATTTT	CASSLTPVTESSGNTIYF
TRBV19	-	TRBD1	TRBJ1-5	TGTGCCAGTAGTGTGGACAGGGGAGCCAAACAGCCCCAGCATTTT	CASSVDRGAKQPQHF
TRBV5-1	-	TRBD2	TRBJ2-2	TGCGCCAGCAGCGCAGGACTAGCGGGGGAGTTCACCGGGGAGCTGTTTTTT	CASSAGLAGEFTGELFF
TRBV4-1	-	-	TRBJ1-5	TGCGCCAGCAGCCAAGAAATAGGGGGGCATCAGCCCCAGCATTTT	CASSQEIGGHQPQHF
TRBV27	-	-	TRBJ2-5	TGTGCCAGCAGTTTATCGCCCGGGGAGACCCAGTACTTC	CASSLSPGETQYF
TRBV29-1	-	-	TRBJ2-3	TGCAGCGTTGATTGGGGGGCGGGCACAGATACGCAGTATTTT	CSVDWGAGTDTQYF
TRBV5-4	-	TRBD1	TRBJ1-2	TGTGCCAGCAGCTTCCAGGTGACAGGGGAAGGCTACACCTTC	CASSFQVTGEGYTF
TRBV2	-	-	TRBJ2-3	TGTGCCAGCAGTGAATGGGGAGGCCCTACAGATACGCAGTATTTT	CASSEWGGPTDTQYF
TRBV14	-	TRBD1	TRBJ1-2	TGTGCCAGCAGCCCCCTGCTACAGGGGGCGAGGAATGGCTACACCTTC	CASSPLLQGARNGYTF
TRBV28	-	-	TRBJ1-5	TGTGCCAGCAGTTATGAGGAGCCCCAGCATTTT	CASSYEEPQHF
TRBV7-9	-	TRBD1	TRBJ2-1	TGTGCCAGCAGCAGACGACAGGGGATCTACAATGAGCAGTTCTTC	CASSRRQGIYNEQFF
TRBV5-5	once	-	TRBJ2-7	TGTGCCAGCAGCTTAGCTGGTTTACCTACGAGAGAGTGGTACTTC	CASSLAGLPTREWYF
TRBV5-4	few	TRBD1	TRBJ2-7	TGTGCCAGCAGCTCGGGACAGACCTACGAGCAGTACTTC	CASSSGQTYEQYF
TRBV11-2	-	-	TRBJ2-7	TGTGCCAGCAGAGAGATGGCCTTCGAGCAGTACTTC	CASREMAFEQYF
TRBV28	-	-	TRBJ1-5	TGTGCCAGCAGTGTCACCGACCGGTGGAGTCAGCCCCAGCATTTT	CASSVTDRWSQPQHF
TRBV11-3	-	-	TRBJ2-5	TGTGCCAGCAGCTTAAGAGAGGGAGGTTCAGAGACCCAGTACTTC	CASSLREGGSETQYF
TRBV5-5	once	-	TRBJ2-5	TGTGCCAGCAGCTTCCCTTTGGGGGGGGCCTCGGAGACCCAGTACTTC	CASSFPLGGASETQYF
TRBV11-2	-	-	TRBJ1-2	TGTGCCAGCAGCTTAGGCCAGAGAGATGGCTACACCTTC	CASSLGQRDGYTF
TRBV4-1	once	-	TRBJ1-4	TGCGCCAGCAGCCAAGACAGGGGCACTAATGAAAAACTGTTTTTT	CASSQDRGTNEKLFF
TRBV7-8	-	-	TRBJ2-3	TGTGCCAGCAGCTTAAGCAGCCTCACAGATACGCAGTATTTT	CASSLSSLTDTQYF
TRBV27	-	-	TRBJ2-2	TGTGCCAGCAGTTTAGGGCAAGGCGGGGAGCTGTTTTTT	CASSLGQGGELFF
TRBV6-6	-	-	TRBJ1-5	TGTGCCAGCAGATGGACACCTTTTCGCAATCAGCCCCAGCATTTT	CASRWTPFRNQPQHF
TRBV4-2	-	TRBD2	TRBJ2-1	TGTGCCAGCAGAAGACTAGCGGGGGGTGGGAATGAGCAGTTCTTC	CASRRLAGGGNEQFF
TRBV5-5	-	-	TRBJ1-1	TGTGCCAGCAGCCTACAGGGCGGCGGCACTGAAGCTTTCTTT	CASSLQGGGTEAFF
TRBV4-3	-	TRBD2	TRBJ2-1	TGCGCCAGCAGCCCGACTCGGACTAGCGGGGGGTTCTCCTACAATGAGCAGTTCTTC	CASSPTRTSGGFSYNEQFF
TRBV4-1	-	-	TRBJ1-5	TGCGCCAGCAGCCAAGCCCCAGGGGCCTTCAATCAGCCCCAGCATTTT	CASSQAPGAFNQPQHF
TRBV7-9	-	TRBD1	TRBJ2-5	TGTGCCAGCAGCTCCGGACAGGGCAAGAAGAAGACCCAGTACTTC	CASSSGQGKKKTQYF
TRBV9	once	-	TRBJ1-2	TGTGCCAGCAGCAAATATAGGAATGGCTACACCTTC	CASSKYRNGYTF
TRBV7-9	-	-	TRBJ1-1	TGTGCCGGGAGCACATGGGTCACTGAAGCTTTCTTT	CAGSTWVTEAFF
TRBV9	-	-	TRBJ2-7	TGTGCCAGCAGCGTAGTAGGGGCGGGCGAGCAGTACTTC	CASSVVGAGEQYF
TRBV7-7	-	TRBD2	TRBJ2-5	TGTGCCAGCAGCCTCATACCCGGGACTAAGCAAGAGACCCAGTACTTC	CASSLIPGTKQETQYF
TRBV21-1	-	-	TRBJ2-2	TGTGCCACCTGGGGGCAGGGGTTCACCGGGGAGCTGTTTTTT	CATWGQGFTGELFF
TRBV28	-	-	TRBJ2-1	TGTGCCGCGGAGGGGGGATACAATGAGCAGTTCTTC	CAAEGGYNEQFF
TRBV4-3	few	TRBD1	TRBJ2-1	TGCGCCAGCAGCCAAGAGGCAGGGGGCCGCTACAATGAGCAGTTCTTC	CASSQEAGGRYNEQFF
TRBV25-1	-	TRBD1	TRBJ1-2	TGTGCCAGCAGTGAATCGATCAAGTCAGGGGGAAAGAATGGCTACACCTTC	CASSESIKSGGKNGYTF
TRBV7-3	-	-	TRBJ1-5	TGTGCCAGCAGCTTAGACAGCCTATGGCCCCAGCATTTT	CASSLDSLWPQHF
TRBV19	-	-	TRBJ1-5	TGTGCCAGTAGTATCATGGACAGTAGCAATCAGCCCCAGCATTTT	CASSIMDSSNQPQHF
TRBV5-4	-	-	TRBJ1-2	TGTGCCAGCAGCCAGGGGACAACGAGCCTCGGGTTTTATGGCTACACCTTC	CASSQGTTSLGFYGYTF
TRBV28	-	-	TRBJ2-5	TGTGCCAGCAGTTTTGAGTTCCAGAAAGAGACCCAGTACTTC	CASSFEFQKETQYF
TRBV5-6	-	TRBD2	TRBJ2-7	TGTGCCAGCAGCTTGGTCGGGACTAGGTCCTACGAGCAGTACTTC	CASSLVGTRSYEQYF
TRBV7-2	-	-	TRBJ2-2	TGTGCCAGCAGCTTAAGAAGTGGGGGGCGTTTGATCGCCGGGGAGCTGTTTTTT	CASSLRSGGRLIAGELFF
TRBV4-1	-	TRBD1	TRBJ2-4	TGCGCCAGCAGCCAAGGTATCGGGACAGGGTATGCAAACATTCAGTACTTC	CASSQGIGTGYANIQYF
TRBV10-1	-	TRBD2	TRBJ2-1	TGCGCCAGCAGTGCGGGACTAGTGGGGGGGCCCAATGAGCAGTTCTTC	CASSAGLVGGPNEQFF
TRBV21-1	-	-	TRBJ1-2	TGTGCCAGCAGCGCGCCCCCCTGTGGCTACACCTTC	CASSAPPCGYTF
TRBV6-5	-	-	TRBJ1-1	TGTGCCAGCAGTTACGACGGGAACACTGAAGCTTTCTTT	CASSYDGNTEAFF
TRBV28	once	TRBD1	TRBJ2-2	TGTGCCAGCAGTCCCCTCTTCCGGGACAGGGGGAACACCGGGGAGCTGTTTTTT	CASSPLFRDRGNTGELFF
TRBV7-9	-	-	TRBJ1-2	TGTGCCAGCAGCTTAGCGCCCAGGGATGGCTACACCTTC	CASSLAPRDGYTF
TRBV4-2	-	-	TRBJ1-2	TGTGCCAGCAGCCAAGAATACCCAGGGGAGGGTAACTATGGCTACACCTTC	CASSQEYPGEGNYGYTF
TRBV6-6	-	TRBD1	TRBJ1-1	TGTGCCAGCAGCGGACAGGGGCATGAAGCTTTCTTT	CASSGQGHEAFF
TRBV9	-	-	TRBJ1-2	TGTGCCAGCAGCGTAGATTTAATGGCCCCGGACTATGGCTACACCTTC	CASSVDLMAPDYGYTF
TRBV11-2	-	-	TRBJ1-1	TGTGCCAGCAGCCATAACTGGGACACTTTGAACACTGAAGCTTTCTTT	CASSHNWDTLNTEAFF
TRBV18	-	-	TRBJ2-1	TGTGCCAGCTCACCAGGCGACCTGGAGTACAATGAGCAGTTCTTC	CASSPGDLEYNEQFF
TRBV7-8	medium-sized	-	TRBJ1-1	TGTGCCAGCAGCTCCAGGGGAAAGGGGAACACTGAAGCTTTCTTT	CASSSRGKGNTEAFF
TRBV2	once	TRBD1	TRBJ1-2	TGTGCCAGCAGCGGGACAGGTGTAGGCTACACCTTC	CASSGTGVGYTF
TRBV9	-	TRBD1	TRBJ1-4	TGTGCCAGCAGCATCTCAGGGGGTAATGAAAAACTGTTTTTT	CASSISGGNEKLFF
TRBV6-5	-	-	TRBJ2-7	TGTGCCAGCAGTTACACTTATGGAAGATCCTACGAGCAGTACTTC	CASSYTYGRSYEQYF
TRBV27	-	-	TRBJ1-1	TGTGCCAGCAGTTTCAGTACAGCGAACACTGAAGCTTTCTTT	CASSFSTANTEAFF